Reported below is one TCR beta chain. This clone was picked up a small number of times. This receptor's antigen is unknown. It has no much larger one-base neighbor in the sample; base qualities were not kept. In total, approximately 610 healthy bone marrow donors made up the cohort. At the time of sampling, all cohort members were nominally healthy, though unrecorded immune exposures were likely present. The donor tested CMV seronegative, placing the donor among the 300 to 400 seronegative members of the cohort. Each donor provided a peripheral blood sample, and peripheral blood mononuclear cells were used for TCR beta sequencing. Genomic DNA extraction from the blood cell samples was performed with the Qiagen DNeasy Blood Extraction Kit. The data are from a study of cytomegalovirus exposure and HLA in healthy donors (dated 2017 in TCRdb). Concerning the study at large: An earlier analysis of roughly 500 of the donors reported approximately 280 Gb of sequence data and 117 million unique TCR beta sequences obtained from approximately 180 million T cells. Approximately 300 gigabases of sequencing data and 70 million to 100 million unique TCR sequences made up an early release that covered some 640 HLA-typed donors. Of the approximately 400 genotyped donors, approximately 83% fell in the genetic ancestry cluster associated with self-reported Caucasian donors. The aim of the study was to test whether cataloging public T cell receptors could identify signatures of past pathogen exposure. Using immunosequencing, the study profiled T cell repertoires from about 650 subjects and related those repertoires to cytomegalovirus serostatus. Besides the first cohort of some 670 subjects, a separate validation cohort made up of over 100 different subjects was used. The study combined high-throughput TCR immunosequencing, statistical association of individual TCRs with disease status, and machine learning to predict cytomegalovirus infection status. In a later analysis, previously published TCR beta repertoires from 550 to 700 donors were re-analyzed and high-resolution HLA genotyping was added so that TCR occurrence patterns could be studied. Rather than drawing on any new phenotypic data, the later analysis identified candidate immune exposures from TCR beta sequences and the way those sequences occurred across donors. In an earlier analysis of over 550 of the donors, high-throughput TCR beta sequencing was used to judge whether each TCR beta V gene segment behaved as functional or pseudogenic. Alongside the repertoire data, information on donor age, sex, ethnicity and CMV serostatus was compiled. A later genetic analysis took genome-wide SNP genotypes for about 65% of the roughly 670 donors and used that subset as a discovery cohort. All discovery cohort repertoires had been generated on a single sequencing platform. Class I and class II HLA loci were covered by the typing at four-digit resolution. Typing coverage varied by locus: about 620-640 donors for A, B, C, DRB1 and DQB1; 522 for DQA1; some 610 for DPA1; approximately 470 for DPB1. A few DR-DQ haplotypes were handled as single units for association and clustering because linkage in the cohort was strong. Among about 390 genotyped donors of the cohort, an average of approximately 240,000 unique TCR beta nucleotide sequences were sequenced per donor, roughly a sixth of them non-productive. On the study overall, not on this receptor specifically: The classifier was reported to diagnose cytomegalovirus status with high specificity and sensitivity in both the original cohort and the validation cohort. The earlier analysis of fewer than 750 of the donors excluded roughly 17 rarely observed V segments, including chromosome 9 orphons, because counts were too low. Some IMGT-functional V segments, including TRBV6-2 and TRBV6-3, could not be distinguished by the 87-base-pair reads and were therefore excluded. Several of the top co-occurrence clusters appeared to be linked to parvovirus B19, influenza, CMV and Epstein-Barr virus, according to a later analysis. Because some donors lacked HLA typing at each locus, the association tests relied only on the typed subset. Compared with the approximately 670-donor mean, donors in an Asian-associated ancestry cluster had fewer N-insertions in productive TCRs, according to a later genetic analysis. Broadly in line with IMGT annotations, most TCR beta V segments showed up in productive rearrangements about 90% or about 30% of the time in an earlier analysis of 450 to 600 of the donors. A further reported finding was that TCR beta sequences accurately predicted the HLA-A and HLA-B alleles for most subjects in the first cohort. Compared with equally common non-associated chains, HLA-associated TCR beta chains in a later analysis were more clonally expanded and had lower generation probabilities. According to the authors, the approach could potentially be generalized to other disease states and immunological phenotypes. Linkage disequilibrium might explain the correlated functional status among segregating V segments, but an unknown experimental factor could not be excluded. According to a later analysis, most CMV-associated TCR beta chains appeared to be HLA-restricted, and the HLA associations seemed to be driven largely by CMV exposure. The study listed 150 to 200 TCR beta chains as associated with cytomegalovirus. In a later analysis, around 17,000 TCR beta sequences were associated with specific HLA alleles at a false discovery rate of 0.05. According to a later analysis, TCR association rates differed among HLA loci, with DRB1 alleles showing the most associated TCRs and HLA-C alleles showing the fewest. The sequencing pipeline was judged likely to have produced a cluster of highly shared sequence variants as a technical artifact. CMV serostatus was the only immune exposure information available for the cohort. Most TCR sequences were seen in very few donors, while some public TCRs were found in many individuals. In a later genetic analysis, a missense DCLRE1C variant was associated with V-gene and J-gene trimming of TCR beta chains, and the association was replicated in an independent cohort. When HLA alleles, especially DR and DQ, strongly co-occurred, TCR associations were difficult to assign to individual alleles. The cohort was sequenced for TCR beta chains only, and without alpha or paired-chain data the features that could be detected were limited. A few of the identified cytomegalovirus-associated TCR beta chains were confirmed in vitro to be specific for cytomegalovirus antigens. The presence/absence analyses assumed that sequencing depth was roughly uniform across donors, and that assumption may not be true.

Library prep was done by the immunoSEQ multiplex PCR assay. For the multiplex PCR, a mixture combining 60 forward primers for TCR Vbeta segments and 13 reverse primers for TCR Jbeta segments was used. Amplification of the CDR3 region of rearranged TCR beta genes was performed with a multiplex PCR assay on genomic DNA. The amplified TCR beta libraries were sequenced on the Illumina HiSeq System as 87-base-pair reads. On the study's bioinformatics: Across the roughly 700 repertoires, a later analysis counted 78 million or so unique TCR beta chains, approximately 10 million of which were shared by at least two donors. Raw reads were error-corrected and collapsed into unique sequences by a nearest-neighbor algorithm in which closely related sequences were merged to remove PCR and sequencing errors. CDR3 sequences were aligned to IMGT reference sequences to assign V, D and J gene segments. For a sequence to be retained, a match of at least six nucleotides was required to both a V gene segment and a J gene segment. Rearrangements were called productive when the CDR3 lacked stop codons and stayed in frame with V and J; all others were non-productive. Following IMGT convention, CDR3 was defined as the stretch from the second conserved V-encoded cysteine up to the conserved J-encoded phenylalanine. In an earlier analysis of roughly 610 of the donors, sequences lacking an unambiguous match to a single V gene segment were excluded. In an earlier analysis of a few hundred of the donors, V segments were called functional above 56.7% productive rearrangements and were called segregating when the between-donor standard deviation exceeded 5%. To diagnose cytomegalovirus status from the catalog of TCR beta chain sequences, a statistical classification framework was built. In a later analysis, TCR nucleotide sequences were compared against IMGT/GENE-DB human TR gene sequences so that V and J genes could be assigned. In a later analysis, CDR3 sequences and most-parsimonious VDJ recombination scenarios were assigned using the TCRdist pipeline. In a later analysis, each TCR beta chain was defined by its CDR3 amino acid sequence together with its V-gene family, and reads without a unique V-gene family were excluded. In a later analysis, around 650 highly shared, low-generation-probability nucleotide sequences were removed to address suspected cross-contamination and a sequencing artifact. A later analysis calculated a clonal expansion index for each public chain from normalized within-repertoire ranks of inferred template counts. Generation probabilities in a later analysis came from a VDJ recombination model fitted to out-of-frame rearrangements, and those results were checked against IGoR. In a later analysis, TCR-TCR, TCR-HLA and TCR-CMV co-occurrence was scored with hypergeometric tests, and a repertoire-size bias correction was applied to TCR pairs. In a later analysis, false discovery rates were estimated by permuting HLA or CMV assignments 20 times. In a later analysis, co-occurring TCRs were grouped with DBSCAN, and TCRdist sequence similarity was added when clustering was performed within HLA-allele-positive subsets. Repertoires with fewer than 30,000 or more than 120,000 public chains, plus five repertoires with anomalous nucleotide sharing, were excluded from co-occurrence clustering. Entries here come from immuneACCESS through TCRdb and include only in-frame sequences with V and J called. Some clones fail to appear in such tables; in the studies checked, an unresolved V gene covers under half of the shortfall, and the cause of the remainder is unknown. V and J calls and clone size are those listed in that table; D and trimming were worked out from the DNA. For this sample the table gives around 190,000 clones, of which around nine tenths were detected only once. Under 2% of the sample lies in the top ten.

The CDR3 runs 18 residues from the cysteine to the phenylalanine. The read is trimmed to its CDR3 DNA, 54 bases read in frame from base 1. The germline V and J ends show losses of 4 bases and 1 base respectively, and no gene match explains 13 bases of the junction. CDR1 and CDR2 were assigned from the germline V gene as MDHEN and SYDVKM. The rearranged chain carries TRBV28 and TRBJ1-5; 7 bases in between match TRBD1. Material: PBMCs. This TCR came from a woman aged 18-29 years in good health and CMV-seronegative. The DNA sequence is given as TGTGCCAGCAGTTATCTTACAGGGGAGGTCGGAAGCAATCAGCCCCAGCATTTT. It translates as CASSYLTGEVGSNQPQHF. Extended through the reference TRBV28 and TRBJ1-5 proteins, this CDR3 yields the full variable domain: DVKVTQSSRYLVKRTGEKVFLECVQDMDHENMFWYRQDPGLGLRLIYFSYDVKMKEKGDIPEGYSVSREKKERFSLILESASTNQTSMYLCASSYLTGEVGSNQPQHFGDGTRLSIL.